These T cell receptor beta chains were read from a single sample in a study of blood T cell repertoires in COVID-19. Profiled with immunoSEQ multiplex PCR; TCRdb holds only in-frame clones, not every one. Counted here are about 160,000 clones, 78% occurring once; the ten biggest clones make up about 14%. The sequencing sample was made of peripheral blood. These receptors were collected from a woman older than 75 with acute or convalescent COVID-19. Both conserved end residues are part of each CDR3. A D gene is named only where the DNA matches it firmly. Size is omitted from some rows. Given values are once, few, many or a class for expanded clones.

V gene,J gene,clone size,D gene,CDR3 DNA,CDR3 protein
TRBV27,TRBJ2-3,once,-,TGTGCCAGCAGTAATAGAGCCACAGATACGCAGTATTTT,CASSNRATDTQYF
TRBV7-9,TRBJ2-2,few,TRBD1,TGTGCCAGCAGCCGGGACAGGGCGGGCACCGGGGAGCTGTTTTTT,CASSRDRAGTGELFF
TRBV10-1,TRBJ2-1,-,-,TGCGCCAGCAGTGATTATCCCTACAATGAGCAGTTCTTC,CASSDYPYNEQFF
TRBV5-1,TRBJ1-1,few,-,TGCGCCAGCAGCTTGGCCGTATTCTCTGAAGCTTTCTTT,CASSLAVFSEAFF
TRBV19,TRBJ2-2,-,TRBD2,TGTGCCAGTAGTAACCCAGCGGGAAACACCGGGGAGCTGTTTTTT,CASSNPAGNTGELFF
TRBV9,TRBJ2-7,-,TRBD1,TGTGCCAGCAGCGCACAGGGGAAGGGGGACTACGAGCAGTACTTC,CASSAQGKGDYEQYF
TRBV5-1,TRBJ1-1,-,TRBD1,TGCGCCAGCACCACCGGGACAGAGAACACTGAAGCTTTCTTT,CASTTGTENTEAFF
TRBV7-9,TRBJ2-6,few,-,TGTGCCAGCAGCTATAACCAATGGTACGGCTCTGGGGCCAACGTCCTGACTTTC,CASSYNQWYGSGANVLTF
TRBV5-6,TRBJ2-5,-,TRBD1,TGTGCCAGCAGCTTTGTAGGGGGCGAAGGGGAGACCCAGTACTTC,CASSFVGGEGETQYF
TRBV6-5,TRBJ1-5,-,TRBD1,TGTGCCAGCAGCCGTTCGGACAGGGACAGGTATTTT,CASSRSDRDRYF
TRBV27,TRBJ2-1,many,TRBD2,TGTGCCAGCAGTTTAACGGGGGAGGGCTACAATGAGCAGTTCTTC,CASSLTGEGYNEQFF
TRBV11-3,TRBJ1-1,-,TRBD1,TGTGCCAGCAGCTTAGGCGGCATCTTACAGGGGAAGAACACTGAAGCTTTCTTT,CASSLGGILQGKNTEAFF
TRBV5-1,TRBJ2-2,-,TRBD2,TGCGCCAGCAGAAAACAACTAGCGGACACCGGGGAGCTGTTTTTT,CASRKQLADTGELFF
TRBV13,TRBJ1-2,-,-,TGTGCCAGCAGGCCACAGGGTGTTTGGGGCTACACCTTC,CASRPQGVWGYTF
TRBV9,TRBJ2-5,-,TRBD2,TGTGCCAGCAGCGTAGGTCTAGCGGGAGAAGAGACCCAGTACTTC,CASSVGLAGEETQYF
TRBV5-1,TRBJ2-5,few,-,TGCGCCAGCACCCGGACCCTGAGAGGGGAGACCCAGTACTTC,CASTRTLRGETQYF
TRBV2,TRBJ2-5,-,TRBD1,TGTGCCAGCAGTAAGGGACAGGGGGTGGAGACCCAGTACTTC,CASSKGQGVETQYF
TRBV9,TRBJ2-3,-,-,TGTGCCAGCAGCTCCCTTCCTAGCGAGTCGAACGTTTTT,CASSSLPSESNVF
TRBV28,TRBJ1-5,-,-,TGTGCCAGCAGATACAGTTATAGCAATCAGCCCCAGCATTTT,CASRYSYSNQPQHF
TRBV5-1,TRBJ2-1,-,TRBD2,TGCGCCAGCAGCCCCGGGACTAGCGGGGGGAAAGTGGTGGATGAGCAGTTCTTC,CASSPGTSGGKVVDEQFF
TRBV7-9,TRBJ2-7,-,-,TGTGCCAGCAGCTTAGTCTCCGAGCAGTACTTC,CASSLVSEQYF
TRBV6-5,TRBJ2-7,-,TRBD2,TGTGCCTCGGCCCTAGCGGGAGCCGAGGGGTACGAGCAGTACTTC,CASALAGAEGYEQYF
TRBV11-2,TRBJ2-2,-,TRBD2,TGTGCCAGCAGCCAGGGACTAGCGGGACAGAACACCGGGGAGCTGTTTTTT,CASSQGLAGQNTGELFF
TRBV29-1,TRBJ2-4,-,TRBD1,TGCAGCGTTGAAGATCAGGGGACAGGGTCGTACATTCAGTACTTC,CSVEDQGTGSYIQYF
TRBV6-5,TRBJ2-7,few,TRBD2,TGTGCCAGTAGAGCGGGGCAGACCTACGAGCAGTACTTC,CASRAGQTYEQYF
TRBV28,TRBJ1-5,-,-,TGTGCCAGCAGTCTCAGGACAGTCTATAGCAATCAGCCCCAGCATTTT,CASSLRTVYSNQPQHF
TRBV6-5,TRBJ2-2,-,TRBD1,TGTGCCAGCAGGGGGACAGGTCTATCCGGGGAGCTGTTTTTT,CASRGTGLSGELFF
TRBV4-1,TRBJ2-2,few,TRBD1,TGCGCCAGCAGCCAAGATGGGCAGGGGGTGACCGGGGAGCTGTTTTTT,CASSQDGQGVTGELFF
TRBV6-5,TRBJ1-1,-,-,TGTGCCGCGGGGGGCCGGAACACTGAAGCTTTCTTT,CAAGGRNTEAFF
TRBV18,TRBJ2-7,once,-,TGTGCCAGCTCACCAGCAGGGGCCGGCACCTACGAGCAGTACTTC,CASSPAGAGTYEQYF
TRBV7-9,TRBJ1-5,-,TRBD1,TGTGCCAGCAGCCGAACAGGGGAAAATCAGCCCCAGCATTTT,CASSRTGENQPQHF
TRBV6-6,TRBJ2-3,-,-,TGTGCCAGCAGTTCCCGACTAGGCCTCACAGATACGCAGTATTTT,CASSSRLGLTDTQYF
TRBV5-1,TRBJ2-5,-,-,TGCGCCAGCAGCTTGGTGTTTATGTTAGAGACCCAGTACTTC,CASSLVFMLETQYF
TRBV5-1,TRBJ2-2,-,TRBD1,TGCGCCAGCAAGACAGGGGACACCGGGGAGCTGTTTTTT,CASKTGDTGELFF
TRBV30,TRBJ2-7,-,-,TGTGCCTGGAGTGCCCGGGGCGAGCAGTACTTC,CAWSARGEQYF
TRBV2,TRBJ2-2,-,TRBD2,TGTGCCAGCACCTGGCGGGGGGCCACCGGGGAGCTGTTTTTT,CASTWRGATGELFF
TRBV18,TRBJ1-1,-,-,TGTGCCAGCTCAGGGACAACTCTCACTGAAGCTTTCTTT,CASSGTTLTEAFF
TRBV5-4,TRBJ2-3,-,-,TGTGCCAGCAGCTCCATGAGTAATCCTAGCACAGATACGCAGTATTTT,CASSSMSNPSTDTQYF
TRBV19,TRBJ2-7,-,-,TGTGCCAGTACAGACAGGAGCTCCTACGAGCAGTACTTC,CASTDRSSYEQYF
TRBV6-5,TRBJ1-4,-,-,TGTGCCAGCTCGCGGGGCGCAACTAATGAAAAACTGTTTTTT,CASSRGATNEKLFF
TRBV27,TRBJ1-6,many,TRBD1,TGTGCCAGCAGTTTACGCCTGACAGGGGGCAACAGGTCACCCCTCCACTTT,CASSLRLTGGNRSPLHF
TRBV9,TRBJ2-7,few,-,TGTGCCAGCAGCGGACAAAGCGGATCCTACGAGCAGTACTTC,CASSGQSGSYEQYF
TRBV5-1,TRBJ2-4,-,TRBD2,TGCGCCAGCAGCATGACTAGCGGGAGTGGCATTCAGTACTTC,CASSMTSGSGIQYF
TRBV7-2,TRBJ2-3,-,TRBD2,TGTGCCAGCAGCTTAGGTCTAGCGGGGGGCACAGATACGCAGTATTTT,CASSLGLAGGTDTQYF
TRBV30,TRBJ2-7,-,-,TGTGCCTGGAGTGTATCGGGGGAGCAGTACTTC,CAWSVSGEQYF
TRBV2,TRBJ2-1,-,-,TGTGCCAGCAGTGTGCAGGGGCACTACAATGAGCAGTTCTTC,CASSVQGHYNEQFF
TRBV21-1,TRBJ2-6,-,-,TGTGCCAGCAGCAAGGAGACGGGGGATTCTGGGGCCAACGTCCTGACTTTC,CASSKETGDSGANVLTF
TRBV7-3,TRBJ2-1,-,TRBD2,TGTGCCAGCTCTCGCGGGACTAGCCCAGATAATGAGCAGTTCTTC,CASSRGTSPDNEQFF
TRBV5-1,TRBJ2-1,-,-,TGCGCCAGCAGCGCGGACTACTACAATGAGCAGTTCTTC,CASSADYYNEQFF